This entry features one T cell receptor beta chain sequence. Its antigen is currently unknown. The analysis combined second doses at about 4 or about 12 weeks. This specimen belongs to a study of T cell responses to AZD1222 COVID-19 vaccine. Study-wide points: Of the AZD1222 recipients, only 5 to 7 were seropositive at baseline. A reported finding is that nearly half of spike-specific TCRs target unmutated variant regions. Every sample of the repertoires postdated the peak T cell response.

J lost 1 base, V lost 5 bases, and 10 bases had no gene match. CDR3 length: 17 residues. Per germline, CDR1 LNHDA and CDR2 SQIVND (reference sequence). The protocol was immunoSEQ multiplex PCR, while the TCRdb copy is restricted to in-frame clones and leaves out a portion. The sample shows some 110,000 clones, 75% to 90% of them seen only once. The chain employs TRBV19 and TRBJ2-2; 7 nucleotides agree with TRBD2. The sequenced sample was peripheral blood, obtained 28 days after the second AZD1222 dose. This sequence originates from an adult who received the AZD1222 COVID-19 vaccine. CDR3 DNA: TGTGCCAGTAGTCCCCCCGGTAGCGGGCTGAACACCGGGGAGCTGTTTTTT. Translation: CASSPPGSGLNTGELFF. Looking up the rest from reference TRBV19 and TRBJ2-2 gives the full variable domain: DGGITQSPKYLFRKEGQNVTLSCEQNLNHDAMYWYRQDPGQGLRLIYYSQIVNDFQKGDIAEGYSVSREKKESFPLTVTSAQKNPTAFYLCASSPPGSGLNTGELFFGEGSRLTVL.